This is a list of T cell receptor beta chains from one sample in a study of blood T cell repertoires in COVID-19. This table comes from immunoSEQ multiplex PCR, and its TCRdb copy is limited to in-frame clones, with some not included. The sample includes about 110,000 clones, 76% of them seen just once. What was sequenced was peripheral blood. The origin of the receptors is a woman aged 80 or older with acute or convalescent COVID-19. The CDR3 runs from the conserved cysteine through the conserved F or W. A D gene is named only where the DNA matches it firmly.

J gene | V gene | D gene | CDR3 protein
TRBJ1-2 | TRBV5-5 | TRBD1 | CASTPEGTGFYGYTF
TRBJ2-5 | TRBV7-2 | - | CASRKGPQETQYF
TRBJ1-1 | TRBV9 | TRBD1 | CASSSMTGIAEAFF
TRBJ1-1 | TRBV6-2/TRBV6-3 | TRBD1 | CASSNDRAFSAFF
TRBJ1-5 | TRBV7-2 | - | CASSLGAGPYSNQPQHF
TRBJ1-3 | TRBV7-8 | - | CASSLHLGGTGNTIYF
TRBJ2-5 | TRBV5-5 | - | CASRMGVGDQETQYF
TRBJ1-1 | TRBV7-9 | TRBD1 | CASSARDRGRGGTEAFF
TRBJ2-1 | TRBV28 | - | CASTKSGRSYEQFF
TRBJ1-1 | TRBV19 | TRBD1 | CATRGQGPTEAFF
TRBJ2-6 | TRBV19 | - | CATSASATSSGANVLTF
TRBJ1-5 | TRBV6-5 | - | CASKRDWQPQHF
TRBJ2-3 | TRBV5-1 | TRBD2 | CASSPGLAGGTHTDTQYF
TRBJ2-5 | TRBV21-1 | - | CASTRTSKYF
TRBJ1-1 | TRBV29-1 | - | CSVSQGLWTEAFF
TRBJ1-1 | TRBV18 | - | CASSFGGGGDTEAFF
TRBJ2-3 | TRBV5-4 | - | CASSLAPTDTQYF
TRBJ2-7 | TRBV5-1 | - | CASSPGTRGYEQYF
TRBJ1-2 | TRBV5-1 | - | CASSFGAYGYTF
TRBJ2-5 | TRBV7-3 | TRBD2 | CASSRTSGGSQETQYF
TRBJ1-2 | TRBV12-5 | TRBD1 | CASGLPGQVYGYTF
TRBJ1-2 | TRBV18 | TRBD1 | CASSPGQGDNYGYTF
TRBJ1-5 | TRBV2 | TRBD1 | CASSDRTGGGQPQHF
TRBJ1-4 | TRBV29-1 | - | CSVPGVGNEKLFF
TRBJ2-3 | TRBV29-1 | - | CQVFTSTDTQYF
TRBJ2-7 | TRBV6-2/TRBV6-3 | TRBD2 | CASNYLAGAPLPYEQYF
TRBJ2-5 | TRBV7-3 | TRBD1 | CASSPGGGQETQYF
TRBJ1-1 | TRBV3-1/TRBV3-2 | - | CASSQDRGAGDTEAFF
TRBJ1-1 | TRBV25-1 | - | CASAFRGDRSEAFF
TRBJ2-7 | TRBV5-4 | TRBD2 | CASSALAGVGRRDYEQYF
TRBJ1-1 | TRBV18 | TRBD1 | CASSPRTGDRTEAFF